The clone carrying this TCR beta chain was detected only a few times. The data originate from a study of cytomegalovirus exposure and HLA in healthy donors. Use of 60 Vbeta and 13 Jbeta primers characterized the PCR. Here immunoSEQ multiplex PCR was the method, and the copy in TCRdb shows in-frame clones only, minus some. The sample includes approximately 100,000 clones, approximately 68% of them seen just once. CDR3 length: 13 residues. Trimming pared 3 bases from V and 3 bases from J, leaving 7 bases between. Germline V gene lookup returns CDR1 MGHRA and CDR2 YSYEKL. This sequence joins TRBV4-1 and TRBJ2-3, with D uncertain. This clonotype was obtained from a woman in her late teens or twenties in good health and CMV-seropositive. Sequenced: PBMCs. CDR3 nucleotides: TGCGCCAGCAGCCAGACTTTGACAGATACGCAGTATTTT. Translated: CASSQTLTDTQYF.